This T cell receptor beta chain was sequenced for a study of T cell responses to AZD1222 COVID-19 vaccine. Assay: immunoSEQ multiplex PCR; the TCRdb copy retains only in-frame clones and omits some. The table includes approximately 46,000 clones, about 74% detected once. Regarding the study as a whole: The number of AZD1222 recipients seropositive at baseline was only 5 to 7.

Deletions cut 4 bases from V and 7 bases from J, with 10 bases between. The germline CDR1 and CDR2 sequences are MDHEN and SYDVKM. The CDR3 has 12 amino acids. As for this clone: Its antigen remains unidentified.

Sequences were derived from peripheral blood, sampled on day 0 of AZD1222 vaccination. The source is an adult in good health. The V and J genes are TRBV28 and TRBJ1-2; D is uncertain. CDR3 loop: CASSSTTSGYTF. The CDR3, as DNA: TGTGCCAGCAGTTCGACAACAAGTGGCTACACCTTC.